These 29 T cell receptor beta chains originate from one sample sequenced in a study of CXCR3-negative and CXCR3-positive naive CD8 T cells. TRB cDNA libraries were made by UMI-labeled 5' RACE. TCRdb reanalyzed the 5' RACE reads and collapses them to one entry per CDR3 protein, without DNA. The listing contains over 70,000 distinct CDR3 sequences. The specimen was naive CXCR3- CD8+ T cells from blood. Subset meaning: CD45RO-CCR7+CD27+CD95- naive CD8+ T cells lacking CXCR3 (TNR3-). The receptors were sampled from a human donor in good health. Some clones in this sample may be carry-over from other donors' samples.

The chain recombines TRBV7-9 with TRBJ1-1; the D call from TCRdb, TRBD1, cannot be confirmed without DNA. CDR1 and CDR2 from the germline V gene are SEHNR and FQNEAQ (reference sequence). The CDR3 contains 13 residues. The CDR3: CASSLGAQLEAFF.

The V call is TRBV6-5, the J call TRBJ2-1. There are 14 residues in the CDR3. The germline CDR1 and CDR2 sequences are MNHEY and SVGAGI. The CDR3 sequence: CASSLYAMANEQFF.

The rearrangement uses TRBV29-1 and TRBJ1-1. CDR1 SQVTM and CDR2 ANQGSEA come from the germline V gene. The CDR3 length is 11 residues. CDR3 sequence reads: CSVEGDTEAFF. The full variable domain, with the rest looked up from reference TRBV29-1 and TRBJ1-1, is SAVISQKPSRDICQRGTSLTIQCQVDSQVTMMFWYRQQPGQSLTLIATANQGSEATYESGFVIDKFPISRPNLTFSTLTVSNMSPEDSSIYLCSVEGDTEAFFGQGTRLTVV.

The gene calls are TRBV5-1 and TRBJ2-1; TCRdb picks TRBD2, but there is no DNA to check that call. Germline V CDR1 and CDR2: SGHRS, YFSETQ. This CDR3 has 16 amino acids. CDR3 protein: CASSPAGGVRYNEQFF.

This chain joins TRBV29-1 and TRBJ2-1. The germline gives CDR1 SQVTM, CDR2 ANQGSEA. The CDR3 length is 12 residues. CDR3 amino acids: CSVGGIYNEQFF.

This clonotype registers medium-sized by frequency. The rearrangement joins TRBV7-9 to TRBJ2-1; without DNA, the TCRdb call of TRBD1 cannot be checked. Per the germline V gene, CDR1 is SEHNR and CDR2 is FQNEAQ (reference sequence). CDR3 length equals 15 residues. The chain's CDR3 is CASSPTGGIGNEQFF.

The CDR3 protein is CASSTDYGYTF. The gene calls are TRBV5-1 and TRBJ1-2. The CDR3 runs to 11 residues. Per germline, CDR1 SGHRS and CDR2 YFSETQ.

This sequence joins TRBV6-5 and TRBJ2-3; TCRdb selects TRBD2, and the lack of DNA leaves this call unchecked. The CDR3 contains 17 residues. Germline CDR1 and CDR2: MNHEY and SVGAGI. The CDR3 loop is CASSPDPGTSGTDTQYF.

The chain has TRBV15 and TRBJ2-5. The CDR3 covers 14 residues. Germline V gene lookup returns CDR1 LNHNV and CDR2 YYDKDF (reference sequence). The CDR3 here is CATSIETAGETQYF. The full variable domain, in which reference TRBV15 and TRBJ2-5 provide the parts outside the CDR3, is DAMVIQNPRYQVTQFGKPVTLSCSQTLNHNVMYWYQQKSSQAPKLLFHYYDKDFNNEADTPDNFQSRRPNTSFCFLDIRSPGLGDTAMYLCATSIETAGETQYFGPGTRLLVL.

The V call is TRBV2, the J call TRBJ1-1; TCRdb returns TRBD1, unconfirmable since there is no DNA. Germline V gives CDR1 SNHLY, CDR2 FYNNEI. This CDR3 spans 14 amino acids. The CDR3 loop is CASSGRQVDTEAFF.

The CDR3 reads CSASGQGSYEQYF. J is TRBJ2-7 and V is TRBV29-1; TCRdb's D call of TRBD1 is untestable without DNA. The CDR3 is 13 residues long. Germline V gene sequence: CDR1 SQVTM, CDR2 ANQGSEA.

This rearrangement joins TRBV29-1 to TRBJ2-1; TCRdb reports TRBD1, a call that lacks DNA to check it against. Germline lookup yields CDR1 SQVTM and CDR2 ANQGSEA. This CDR3 spans 15 amino acids. CDR3: CSARTGTSSYNEQFF.

The V and J genes are TRBV7-9 and TRBJ2-1; the D call from TCRdb, TRBD2, cannot be confirmed without DNA. Per germline, CDR1 SEHNR and CDR2 FQNEAQ (reference sequence). This CDR3 spans 13 amino acids. The CDR3 sequence is CASSVTSPNEQFF.

The chain is built from TRBV6-2 or TRBV6-3 and TRBJ1-1. The length of the CDR3 is 13 residues. Germline V CDR1 and CDR2: MNHEY, SVGEGT. CDR3 amino acids: CASTFSDGGEAFF.

This chain connects TRBV7-9 to TRBJ1-2; the TRBD1 assignment by TCRdb is unverifiable without DNA. The CDR3 sequence is 15 residues long. The germline V gene encodes CDR1 SEHNR and CDR2 FQNEAQ (reference sequence). This CDR3 is CASSSSGTGDYGYTF.

This chain connects TRBV7-3 to TRBJ1-1; checking the TCRdb D call of TRBD1 is not possible without DNA. This CDR3 is 18 amino acids long. CDR1 and CDR2 from the germline V gene are SGHTA and FQGTGA. The CDR3: CASSSLLAVTGMNTEAFF.

The chain couples TRBV7-9 to TRBJ2-7; TCRdb lists TRBD1, though no DNA is available to test this call. The CDR3 spans 15 residues. Germline CDR1 is SEHNR and CDR2 is FQNEAQ (reference sequence). The CDR3 is CASSVQGAQSYEQYF.

The V call is TRBV9, the J call TRBJ1-1; TCRdb gives TRBD1 as the D gene, but with no DNA this cannot be confirmed. CDR3 length: 13 residues. Germline lookup yields CDR1 SGDLS and CDR2 YYNGEE. The CDR3 sequence is CASSLGQGTEAFF.

The chain uses TRBV9 and TRBJ2-7; the D call from TCRdb, TRBD1, cannot be confirmed without DNA. CDR1 SGDLS and CDR2 YYNGEE come from the germline V gene. The CDR3 contains 14 residues. CDR3 region: CASSAWDRAYEQYF.

The chain carries TRBV4-2 and TRBJ2-3; TCRdb lists TRBD2, though no DNA is available to test this call. CDR1 is LGHNA, CDR2 YNFKEQ, per germline. The CDR3 is 13 amino acids. The CDR3 protein is CASSQDRGDTQYF.

The V gene is TRBV4-3, the J gene TRBJ2-2; there is no DNA to check the TCRdb D call of TRBD1. The CDR3 sequence is 14 residues long. Germline V gene sequence: CDR1 LGHNA, CDR2 YSLEER. The CDR3 region is CASSQDRGGGELVF.

The rearrangement joins TRBV29-1 to TRBJ2-1; TCRdb gives TRBD1 as the D gene, but with no DNA this cannot be confirmed. The CDR3 is made up of 13 amino acids. CDR1 is SQVTM and CDR2 is ANQGSEA in the germline V gene. This chain's CDR3 is CSVGVQGDNEQFF.

V is TRBV14 and J is TRBJ1-1. Germline values: CDR1 SGHDN, CDR2 FVKESK. The CDR3 spans 15 residues. CDR3 in amino acids: CASSQDQGGHTEAFF.

The J gene is TRBJ2-5, the V gene TRBV20-1; TCRdb's D gene call, TRBD2, goes unchecked for lack of DNA. Germline V gene sequence: CDR1 DFQATT, CDR2 SNEGSKA (reference sequence). CDR3 length: 18 amino acids. CDR3 protein: CSAYFRLAATGPQETQYF.

This chain links TRBV28 with TRBJ2-7; the TCRdb D gene call, TRBD1, has no DNA to confirm it. The CDR3 has 14 amino acids. Germline V CDR1 and CDR2: MDHEN, SYDVKM. The CDR3 here is CASSLVRDTYEQYF.

The rearrangement links TRBV7-6 to TRBJ2-3; TCRdb selects TRBD2, and the lack of DNA leaves this call unchecked. CDR3 length: 19 residues. CDR1 SGHVS and CDR2 FNYEAQ come from the germline V gene. The chain's CDR3 is CASSSGDLRSPRSTDTQYF.

The chain carries TRBV29-1 and TRBJ1-2; TCRdb selects TRBD1, and the lack of DNA leaves this call unchecked. Germline assignment: CDR1 SQVTM and CDR2 ANQGSEA. The CDR3 sequence is 13 residues long. CDR3 sequence: CSVYSGGAGGYTF.

The chain uses TRBV5-1 and TRBJ2-1; no DNA is available, so the TRBD2 call from TCRdb remains unchecked. This CDR3 has 16 amino acids. Per the germline V gene, CDR1 is SGHRS and CDR2 is YFSETQ. The CDR3 spells CASSPSRPGTYNEQFF.

The V and J genes are TRBV2 and TRBJ1-4. The germline CDR1 and CDR2 sequences are SNHLY and FYNNEI. The CDR3 covers 17 residues. The CDR3 sequence: CASSEITSLATNEKLFF.